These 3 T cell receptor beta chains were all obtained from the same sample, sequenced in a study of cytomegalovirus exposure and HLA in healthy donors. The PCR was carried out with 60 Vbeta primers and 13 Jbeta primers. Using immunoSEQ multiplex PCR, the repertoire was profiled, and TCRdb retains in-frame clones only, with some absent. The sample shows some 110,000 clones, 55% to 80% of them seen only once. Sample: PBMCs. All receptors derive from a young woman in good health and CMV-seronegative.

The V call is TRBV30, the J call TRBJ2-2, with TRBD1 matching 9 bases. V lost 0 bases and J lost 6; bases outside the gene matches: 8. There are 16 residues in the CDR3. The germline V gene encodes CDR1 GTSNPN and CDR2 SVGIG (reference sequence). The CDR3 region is CAWSVGQGRRAGELFF. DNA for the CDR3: TGTGCCTGGAGTGTTGGACAGGGGCGCCGAGCCGGGGAGCTGTTTTTT.

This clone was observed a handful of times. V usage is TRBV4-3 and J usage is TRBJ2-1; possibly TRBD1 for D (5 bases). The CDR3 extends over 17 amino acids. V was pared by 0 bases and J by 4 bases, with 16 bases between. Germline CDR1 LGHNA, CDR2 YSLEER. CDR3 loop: CASSQDRWQGRYNEQFF. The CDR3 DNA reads TGCGCCAGCAGCCAAGATAGGTGGCAGGGCCGATACAATGAGCAGTTCTTC.

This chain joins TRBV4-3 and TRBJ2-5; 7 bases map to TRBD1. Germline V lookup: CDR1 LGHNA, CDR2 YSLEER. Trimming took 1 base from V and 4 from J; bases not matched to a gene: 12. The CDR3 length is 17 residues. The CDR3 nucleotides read TGCGCCAGCAGCCAAGTGGTAAATTGGGACAGCCGAGAGACCCAGTACTTC. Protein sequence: CASSQVVNWDSRETQYF.